What follows is one T cell receptor beta chain and its context. These data come from a study of T cells in Graves' hyperthyroidism and ophthalmopathy. Study context: Pretreatment peripheral blood was obtained at initial diagnosis.

It was RNA transcripts that yielded the amplified TCR beta CDR3 regions. RT-PCR in the first round (using the HTBI primer set) targeted the TCR CDR3. Each CDR3 protein gets one entry after TCRdb re-called the multiplex PCR reads with MiXCR. The data hold around 420,000 distinct CDR3 sequences, with 15% to 18% observed a single time. The hyperthyroidism patients had all been newly diagnosed, and their disease duration was under 2 months. Their ages ranged from 18 to 65 years. This sequence originates from a woman aged 18-30 years with Graves' hyperthyroidism. Sequenced sample: blood.

Here the CDR3 DNA reads TGTGCCAGCAGCTTTCAGGGGGCCTATGGCTACACCTTC. Its translation: CASSFQGAYGYTF. The chain is built from TRBV7-9 and TRBJ1-2; TRBD1 matches 8 bases. CDR1 is SEHNR and CDR2 is FQNEAQ in the germline V gene (reference sequence). The V gene end was trimmed by 3 bases and the J gene end by 4 bases; junction bases not matched to a gene: 1. This CDR3 spans 13 amino acids.